A single T cell receptor beta chain is shown here with its context. The CDR3 length is 14 residues. The data were obtained in a study of preoperative IRX-2 immunotherapy in early breast cancer. The treatment was: preoperative locoregional IRX-2 cytokine immunotherapy. Samples came from a phase Ib trial of preoperative locoregional IRX-2 cytokine immunotherapy. Generated by immunoSEQ multiplex PCR, the TCRdb table keeps only in-frame clones and is missing some. The sample has 40,000 to 45,000 clones; 70% to 85% are singletons. This TCR was sampled from a human donor with breast cancer. Sequences were derived from tumor tissue, sampled after IRX-2 immunotherapy. This chain connects TRBV7-5 to TRBJ2-3; the listed D gene, TRBD2, was not tested against the DNA. TRBV7-5 is recorded as a pseudogene. The CDR3 nucleotides are TGTGCCAGCAGCCCCTCCCTTGTCACAGATACGCAGTATTTT. Residues: CASSPSLVTDTQYF.